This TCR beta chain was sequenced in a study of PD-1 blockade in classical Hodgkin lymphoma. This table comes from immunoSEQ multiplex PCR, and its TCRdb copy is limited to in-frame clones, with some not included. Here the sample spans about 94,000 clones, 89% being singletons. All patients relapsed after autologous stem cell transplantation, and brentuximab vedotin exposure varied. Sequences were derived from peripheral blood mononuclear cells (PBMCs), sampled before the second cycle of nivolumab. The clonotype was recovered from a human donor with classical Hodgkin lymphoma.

Written as DNA, the CDR3 is TGTGCCAGCAGCTCCGGGACTAGCGGGGTCTCAGATACGCAGTATTTT. Its protein is CASSSGTSGVSDTQYF. The chain joins TRBV7-3 to TRBJ2-3; 13 nucleotides line up with TRBD2. CDR1 is SGHTA, CDR2 FQGTGA, per germline. This CDR3 spans 16 amino acids. The trim removed 4 bases at V and 4 bases at J, leaving 5 bases unmatched.